This T cell receptor (beta chain) appears in the sequencing data of a study of T cells in localized non-small cell lung cancer (dated by TCRdb to the early 2020s). In the study overall: T cell repertoires of some 240 early-stage NSCLC patients were analyzed, with tumors being compared against uninvolved tumor-adjacent lungs. The cohort was made up of fewer than 250 treatment-naive NSCLC patients whose localized lung tumors had been resected. A mean age of around 66 years was recorded for the NSCLC patients, of whom more than 120 were male and about 100 were female. The study at large found these results: Because multi-region tumor sequencing was not performed, intratumor heterogeneity could not be ruled out. Longer overall survival was associated with higher T cell density in blood, whereas shorter survival was associated with higher clonality in adjacent lung. Uninvolved tumor-adjacent lung showed the highest T cell clonality, higher than tumor, which suggests more focused antigenic responses in the uninvolved tumor-adjacent lung. A median of about 53 of the top 100 tumor clones were detected in paired uninvolved adjacent lung, and around 30 of these tumor clones were also found among the top 100 clones of the paired uninvolved adjacent lung. Since the design was exploratory, TCR variables were selected using unadjusted p-values with no false-discovery rate correction.

Remarks on this clone: What this receptor recognizes is not known. No quality values exist for individual bases; no much larger clone is one base distant.

Deletion took 3 bases off V and 4 bases off J, with a span of 10 bases between the germline ends. There are 14 amino acids in the CDR3, from cysteine to phenylalanine inclusive. Only the CDR3 DNA stays, 42 bases, in frame from base 1. Based on the germline V gene, the CDR1 and CDR2 sequences are SGHAT and FQNNGV. At diagnosis, peripheral blood, uninvolved tumor-adjacent lung and tumor were collected and stored as a combination of fresh-frozen and FFPE material. For TCR repertoire profiling, blood samples were analyzed in the form of peripheral blood mononuclear cells. The immunoSEQ Assay was used to sequence TCR beta CDR3 regions from DNA. From the authors' description of their analysis: T cell density was computed as TCR beta template counts normalized to usable DNA estimated by amplifying housekeeping genes. Richness was estimated with the preseqR package, extrapolating to 400,000 templates for PBMC samples and 120,000 templates for tissue samples. Clonality was calculated as one minus Pielou's evenness. Differential abundance testing on productive amino-acid clonotypes, with a minimum total count of 5 and an alpha of 0.1, was used to identify tissue-enriched TCRs. The Jaccard Index and the Morisita Overlap Index were used to measure repertoire overlap between compartments. GLIPH grouped TCR beta CDR3s together with public tetramer-defined viral CDR3s, and a viral motif had to include at least three viral sequences and show V-gene enrichment. The clones in this table, taken by TCRdb from immuneACCESS, are in-frame only. Not every clone is retained; where verified, under half of the shortfall comes from an unresolved V gene, and the cause of the rest is unknown. Clonal size and the V and J genes are those of that table, whereas D and trimming came from the DNA. This sample is represented by about 9,600 clones; about 90% of them were singletons. The ten largest account for roughly 15% of the sample.

The sequencing here drew on peripheral blood, taken before any cancer treatment. This clonotype was sampled from a male donor at least 60 years old with stage III squamous cell lung carcinoma. The chain is encoded by TRBV11-2 joined to TRBJ2-1, with the D gene not clear enough to name. The CDR3 region has the sequence CASSFEARYNEQFF. The nucleotides read TGTGCCAGCAGCTTCGAAGCTAGGTACAATGAGCAGTTCTTC.